This T cell receptor beta chain stems from a study of T cells of healthy individuals. TCRdb re-derived calls from the 5' RACE reads in MiXCR, one entry per CDR3 protein. The sample carries about 40,000 distinct CDR3 sequences, approximately 5% recorded once. Only a few counts were recorded for this clonotype. V was cut by 5 bases and J by 5 bases, with 12 bases left in between. CDR3 length: 13 amino acids. Germline V gene data show CDR1 as SEHNR and CDR2 as FQNEAQ (reference sequence). The origin of this receptor is a human donor in good health. The chain recombines TRBV7-9 with TRBJ1-1, with a tentative D call TRBD1 (5 bases). CDR3 loop: CASSPRQRTEAFF. In DNA, the CDR3 is TGTGCCAGCAGCCCTCGACAGAGGACTGAAGCTTTCTTT.